The clone carrying this T cell receptor (beta chain) was observed once. This record comes from a study of blood T cell repertoires in COVID-19. Trimming pared 1 base from V and 3 bases from J, leaving 12 bases between. Germline lookup yields CDR1 KGHSH and CDR2 LQKENI. There are 15 residues in the CDR3. Generated by immunoSEQ multiplex PCR, the TCRdb table keeps only in-frame clones and is missing some. The data contain some 220,000 clones, approximately 78% of them seen just once; the ten biggest clones take up about 4.8%. The chain links TRBV18 to TRBJ2-5; the D is unclear. The sequence derives from a woman in her 70s with COVID-19, enrolled during active disease. The material sequenced was peripheral blood. Here the CDR3 DNA reads TGTGCCAGCTCACCACTGCCTAGTGCAAAAGAGACCCAGTACTTC. Encoded protein: CASSPLPSAKETQYF.